Each of the 31 T cell receptor beta chains below was sequenced from the same sample in a study of T cell clonality in common variable immunodeficiency (dated by TCRdb to between 2014 and 2016). Overall study outcomes, separate from this receptor: CVID TCRbeta sequences reportedly showed fewer deletions and N-nucleotide insertions and lacked highly modified clones with 13 or more V deletions.

The library was prepared using the immunoSEQ multiplex PCR assay. TCRdb provides this immuneACCESS table in a form limited to in-frame rearrangements. Some clones are lacking; in checked studies, under half of them reflect an unresolved V gene, and why the rest are absent is not known. The sample counts 25,000 to 30,000 clones, each observed more than once. Of the sample, approximately 4% falls within the top ten clones. No antigen has been identified for these receptors. The material sequenced was peripheral blood mononuclear cells. These receptor sequences come from a human donor with common variable immunodeficiency.

Details on this clone: The read halts 3 residues ahead of the CDR3 end, with the missing end drawn from the germline J gene. The gene calls are TRBV2 and TRBJ2-1; 10 bases are shared with TRBD2. V shed 6 bases and J 4 bases; nucleotides not matched to a gene: 3. Per the germline V gene, CDR1 is SNHLY and CDR2 is FYNNEI. This CDR3 is 14 amino acids long. Incomplete CDR3 DNA: TGTGCCAGCAGGACTAGCGGGCCGTACAATGAG. Translation: CASRTSGPYNE. The full CDR3 reads CASRTSGPYNEQFF.

This clone was counted only a few times. The CDR3 is cut off 3 residues early in the read; its end comes from the germline J gene. The chain links TRBV7-2 to TRBJ1-2; TRBD1 agrees at 8 bases. This CDR3 has 13 amino acids. Germline assignment: CDR1 SGHTA and CDR2 FQGNSA. This CDR3 reads CASSFSGGVGYTF. CDR3 bases read: TGTGCCAGCAGCTTTTCAGGGGGCGTCGGC.

The DNA read from the CDR3 is TGTGCCTGGACCATCGGGGGTGGGTACACAGATACG. This codes for CAWTIGGGYTDT. The whole CDR3 sequence reads CAWTIGGGYTDTQYF. The chain employs TRBV30 and TRBJ2-3, with TRBD2 as a possible D gene (6 bases). Read sequence stops 3 residues before the CDR3 end, and the germline J gene provides the missing end. CDR3 length: 15 amino acids. CDR1 is GTSNPN and CDR2 is SVGIG in the germline V gene (reference sequence). V gave up 4 bases and J gave up 2 bases, with 16 bases separating them.

This clone was counted many times. Coverage ceases 3 residues before the CDR3 finishes, and the germline J gene fills in the end. The chain uses TRBV18 and TRBJ2-3; 7 bases align to TRBD1. J was trimmed by 4 bases and V by 3 bases; bases with no gene match: 4. CDR1 KGHSH and CDR2 LQKENI come from the germline V gene. This CDR3 has 14 residues. The CDR3 DNA, read in part, is TGTGCCAGCTCACCCGACAGGGTGGCAGATACG. Translation gives CASSPDRVADT. The full CDR3 is CASSPDRVADTQYF.

This clone came up many times. The read is 3 residues too short to cover the CDR3 end, so that end is filled in from the germline J gene. The genes are TRBV12-3 or TRBV12-4 and TRBJ1-4; TRBD1 might be the D (5 bases). The CDR3 contains 15 residues. With 0 bases removed from V and 8 bases from J, the gap between germline ends came to 13 bases. CDR3 in amino acids: CASSLARGFGEKLFF. CDR3 DNA (partial): TGTGCCAGCAGTTTAGCGCGGGGGTTCGGGGAAAAA.

As to this clone: The read is 3 residues too short to cover the CDR3 end, so that end is filled in from the germline J gene. This chain connects TRBV13 to TRBJ2-1; perhaps TRBD1 as D (6 bases). This CDR3 has 16 amino acids. With 6 bases removed from V and 0 bases from J, the gap between germline ends came to 15 bases. Per the germline V gene, CDR1 is PRHDT and CDR2 is FYEKMQ (reference sequence). This CDR3 reads CASRHLGGDSYNEQFF. The DNA read from the CDR3 is TGTGCCAGCAGACACCTAGGGGGTGACTCCTACAATGAG.

This clone was detected a few times. The chain's CDR3 is CASSVGRGLLGYINEQFF. The sequenced part of the CDR3 DNA is TGTGCCAGCAGTGTCGGGCGGGGATTATTGGGTTATATAAATGAG. This sequence joins TRBV2 and TRBJ2-1, with D tentatively TRBD2 (6 bases). The observed sequence ends 3 residues before the CDR3 terminus, with the missing tail filled in from the germline J gene. The ends were cut back, 4 bases at V and 7 bases at J, with 26 bases in the middle. Germline lookup yields CDR1 SNHLY and CDR2 FYNNEI. The CDR3 is 18 amino acids.

In this sample, this clone turned up a few times. Sequencing ends 3 residues short of the CDR3 end; the germline J gene provides the rest. The chain links TRBV19 to TRBJ1-1; D is possibly TRBD1 (6 bases). The CDR3 spans 15 residues. The V gene's germline CDR1 is LNHDA and CDR2 SQIVND (reference sequence). Trimming removed 5 bases at V and 1 base at J, with 14 bases between. CDR3 in amino acids: CASSYDRQGNTEAFF. Incomplete CDR3 DNA: TGTGCCAGTAGTTATGACAGGCAAGGGAACACTGAA.

Note on this clone: The CDR3 end lies 3 residues beyond the end of the read and is filled in from the germline J gene. The rearrangement links TRBV7-9 to TRBJ1-5, with 9 bases identical to TRBD1. Germline assignment: CDR1 SEHNR and CDR2 FQNEAQ (reference sequence). The length of the CDR3 is 15 residues. Trimming removed 3 bases from V and 6 bases from J; junction bases left unmatched: 6. Partial CDR3 DNA: TGTGCCAGCAGCTTGGGACAGGGTATCAGTCAGCCC. Translating it yields CASSLGQGISQP. The whole CDR3 protein reads CASSLGQGISQPQHF.

This clone turned up a few times. Incomplete CDR3 DNA: TGCGCCAGCAGCCAGCCCCCACCGGGGGAA. It translates to CASSQPPPGE. The entire CDR3 protein reads CASSQPPPGEAFF. The genes are TRBV23-1 and TRBJ1-1; no clear D gene. The CDR3 goes on 3 residues after the read ends, and that part is filled in from the germline J gene. TRBV23-1 is assigned to the ORF class and has an uncertain function. This CDR3 comprises 13 residues.

A word on this clone: Read coverage stops 3 residues before the CDR3 terminus; the germline J gene supplies the remainder. The chain combines TRBV30 with TRBJ1-3; D gene ambiguous. V lost 3 bases and J 0 bases, leaving 9 bases between the germline ends. Germline values: CDR1 GTSNPN, CDR2 SVGIG (reference sequence). CDR3 length equals 14 residues. CDR3 bases read: TGTGCCTGGAGGACTCCGGGCTCTGGAAACACC. Translation gives CAWRTPGSGNT. The whole CDR3 protein is CAWRTPGSGNTIYF. The full variable domain, in which reference TRBV30 and TRBJ1-3 provide the parts outside the CDR3, is SQTIHQWPATLVQPVGSPLSLECTVEGTSNPNLYWYRQAAGRGLQLLFYSVGIGQISSEVPQNLSASRPQDRQFILSSKKLLLSDSGFYLCAWRTPGSGNTIYFGEGSWLTVV.

For this clone: Sequencing ends 3 residues short of the CDR3 end; the germline J gene provides the rest. The rearrangement joins TRBV7-2 to TRBJ1-6; tentative D call: TRBD1 (5 bases). Trimming left V 3 bases short and J 7 bases short, with 13 bases between. This CDR3 spans 15 amino acids. Germline lookup yields CDR1 SGHTA and CDR2 FQGNSA. CDR3 protein: CASSLMGRANSPLHF. CDR3 bases read: TGTGCCAGCAGCTTGATGGGCAGGGCAAATTCACCC.

This clone showed up just a few times. The read ends 3 residues early relative to the CDR3; the germline J gene fills the gap. This sequence joins TRBV2 and TRBJ2-2, with D perhaps matching TRBD2 (5 bases). The CDR3 is 15 residues long. CDR1 is SNHLY, CDR2 FYNNEI, per germline. V was clipped by 6 bases and J by 7 bases, with 18 bases between them. CDR3 DNA (partial): TGTGCCAGCAGCCAACAAGGCATTGAGGGCGGGGAG. Its protein product is CASSQQGIEGGE. In full, the CDR3 is CASSQQGIEGGELFF.

A word on this clone: The sequence runs out 3 residues before the end of the CDR3; the remainder is reconstructed from the germline J gene. This chain links TRBV6-1 with TRBJ2-1; a weak D match, TRBD2 (6 bases). V lost 4 bases and J 3 bases, leaving 10 bases between the germline ends. Germline values: CDR1 MNHNS, CDR2 SASEGT. This CDR3 spans 14 amino acids. The CDR3 is CASSGLARYNEQFF. CDR3 bases read: TGTGCCAGCAGTGGGCTAGCGCGCTACAATGAG.

This clone was counted ten times or more. The CDR3 end is not reached by the read, which stops 3 residues before it; the germline J gene fills it in. The chain joins TRBV29-1 to TRBJ2-4; D may be TRBD1 (6 bases). The CDR3 is made up of 17 amino acids. Trimming stripped 5 bases from V and 8 bases from J, with 28 bases between. Germline CDR1 SQVTM, CDR2 ANQGSEA. CDR3 bases read: TGCAGCGTTTTAGGGGACACTAGATCCGAATATAGGGACATT. It translates to CSVLGDTRSEYRDI. The complete CDR3 sequence is CSVLGDTRSEYRDIQYF.

In its sample, this clone ranks as medium-sized. The read halts 3 residues ahead of the CDR3 end, with the missing end drawn from the germline J gene. The V gene is TRBV13, the J gene TRBJ1-1, with D uncertain. The CDR3 runs to 15 residues. CDR1 is PRHDT and CDR2 is FYEKMQ in the germline V gene (reference sequence). Trimming cost V 4 bases and J 0 bases, with 12 bases left between them. This CDR3 is CASSSSPQVNTEAFF. CDR3 bases read: TGTGCCAGCAGCTCCTCCCCCCAGGTGAACACTGAA.

This clone was observed at least ten times. The CDR3 end lies 3 residues beyond the end of the read and is filled in from the germline J gene. This sequence joins TRBV7-8 and TRBJ2-3; 8 nucleotides align to TRBD2. The CDR3 runs to 16 residues. The junction had 8 bases not matched to a gene; V was cut back by 5 bases and J by 1 base. Per the germline V gene, CDR1 is SGHVS and CDR2 is FQNEAQ. The covered CDR3 bases are TGTGCCAGCAGCCCCCCCCGGGAGGGGCGCACAGATACG. This encodes CASSPPREGRTDT. The entire CDR3 sequence reads CASSPPREGRTDTQYF.

This clone has a count of ten or more. The read terminates 3 residues ahead of where the CDR3 ends, so the germline J gene completes it. V gene TRBV20-1 combines with J gene TRBJ2-5; 16 bases map to TRBD2. V lost 0 bases and J lost 1; bases outside the gene matches: 5. In germline, CDR1 is DFQATT, CDR2 SNEGSKA (reference sequence). The CDR3 is made up of 18 amino acids. The chain's CDR3 is CSARDLGTSGRGQETQYF. The CDR3 bases that were read are TGCAGTGCTAGAGATTTGGGGACTAGCGGGAGGGGCCAAGAGACC.

Comments on this clone: The CDR3 end is not reached by the read, which stops 3 residues before it; the germline J gene fills it in. The chain is built from TRBV7-3 and TRBJ2-1; perhaps TRBD1 as D (5 bases). Germline V CDR1 and CDR2: SGHTA, FQGTGA. This CDR3 comprises 14 residues. The germline V and J ends were trimmed by 2 bases and 8 bases, with 13 bases remaining between them. The CDR3 region is CASSLRPDSDEQFF. CDR3 DNA, as far as it was read: TGTGCCAGCAGCTTACGCCCAGACAGCGATGAG.

The part of the CDR3 DNA that was read is TGTGCCAGTAATGCGGGGGGAGATACG. Amino acids: CASNAGGDT. The full CDR3 is CASNAGGDTQYF. This chain joins TRBV19 and TRBJ2-3; TRBD2 matches at 8 bases. The CDR3 end lies 3 residues beyond the end of the read and is filled in from the germline J gene. Germline V gene data show CDR1 as LNHDA and CDR2 as SQIVND (reference sequence). Trimming at V came to 7 bases and at J to 5 bases, leaving 2 bases not matched to a gene. CDR3 length equals 12 residues.

This clone was observed a few times. Sequencing ends 3 residues short of the CDR3 end; the germline J gene provides the rest. This chain links TRBV27 with TRBJ2-7; 10 bases agree with TRBD1. The CDR3 has 17 residues. J lost 3 bases, V lost 4 bases, and 12 bases had no gene match. Germline V gene lookup returns CDR1 MNHEY and CDR2 SMNVEV (reference sequence). The CDR3: CASSYRWPGQGHYEQYF. CDR3 DNA, as far as it was read: TGTGCCAGCAGTTATCGTTGGCCGGGACAGGGGCACTACGAG.

This clone was observed a handful of times. From the germline J gene comes the end of the CDR3, since the read stops 3 residues before it. V usage is TRBV19 and J usage is TRBJ2-5; maybe TRBD1 (7 bases). CDR3 length equals 16 residues. Germline V gene lookup returns CDR1 LNHDA and CDR2 SQIVND (reference sequence). Trimming cost V 7 bases and J 7 bases, with 25 bases left between them. Incomplete CDR3 DNA: TGTGCCAGTACTCTGGGAGGACAGGACGGGGTAGGGACC. Encoded protein: CASTLGGQDGVGT. The CDR3, in full, reads CASTLGGQDGVGTQYF. Full variable domain (outside the CDR3, taken from reference TRBV19 and TRBJ2-5): DGGITQSPKYLFRKEGQNVTLSCEQNLNHDAMYWYRQDPGQGLRLIYYSQIVNDFQKGDIAEGYSVSREKKESFPLTVTSAQKNPTAFYLCASTLGGQDGVGTQYFGPGTRLLVL.

The sample holds a few counts of this clone. The read ends 3 residues early relative to the CDR3; the germline J gene fills the gap. The chain joins TRBV5-1 to TRBJ2-7, with 8 nucleotides matching TRBD2. Germline CDR1 is SGHRS and CDR2 is YFSETQ. With 5 bases clipped from V and 0 bases from J, the junction kept 7 bases outside the gene matches. CDR3 length equals 15 residues. The CDR3 sequence is CASSPRAGDSYEQYF. The sequenced part of the CDR3 DNA is TGCGCCAGCAGTCCAAGAGCGGGAGACTCCTACGAG.

This clone was found many times. The read comes to an end 3 residues before the CDR3 does, leaving the germline J gene to fill in the end. The V and J genes are TRBV2 and TRBJ2-1; 9 bases align to TRBD2. Per the germline V gene, CDR1 is SNHLY and CDR2 is FYNNEI. Trimming at V came to 4 bases and at J to 7 bases, leaving 8 bases not matched to a gene. There are 15 residues in the CDR3. CDR3 sequence reads: CASSGTSVTNNEQFF. The CDR3 DNA, read in part, is TGTGCCAGCAGTGGGACTAGCGTTACGAATAATGAG.

This clone has only a few counts. The read terminates 3 residues ahead of where the CDR3 ends, so the germline J gene completes it. The chain carries TRBV5-1 and TRBJ2-7; tentatively, D is TRBD1 (6 bases). The CDR3 length is 14 residues. Trimming left V 1 base short and J 1 base short, with 9 bases between. CDR1 is SGHRS and CDR2 is YFSETQ in the germline V gene. The CDR3 bases that were read are TGCGCCAGCAGCTTGAGGACAGATTCCTACGAG. Its protein product is CASSLRTDSYE. In full, the CDR3 is CASSLRTDSYEQYF.

This clone was counted many times. The read comes to an end 3 residues before the CDR3 does, leaving the germline J gene to fill in the end. The genes are TRBV5-1 and TRBJ2-6, with a weak D call TRBD1 (6 bases). V was shortened by 4 bases and J by 0 bases, with 17 bases between the two germline ends. Looked up from germline, CDR1 is SGHRS and CDR2 is YFSETQ. CDR3 length equals 18 residues. CDR3 in amino acids: CASSMEQGRISGANVLTF. The DNA read from the CDR3 is TGCGCCAGCAGCATGGAACAGGGCCGTATCTCTGGGGCCAACGTC.

This clone was seen many times. The CDR3 is cut off 3 residues early in the read; its end comes from the germline J gene. The chain has TRBV19 and TRBJ2-1, with D possibly TRBD2 on 7 matching bases. CDR3 size: 15 residues. The germline gives CDR1 LNHDA, CDR2 SQIVND (reference sequence). Trimming removed 4 bases from V and 9 bases from J, with 19 bases in between. CDR3 sequence: CASSNTGGRQGEQFF. The CDR3 DNA, read in part, is TGTGCCAGTAGTAACACCGGGGGGCGCCAGGGTGAG.

Of note for this clone: The CDR3 end is not reached by the read, which stops 3 residues before it; the germline J gene fills it in. The V and J genes are TRBV30 and TRBJ2-7; 9 bases align to TRBD1. The ends lost 3 bases at V and 6 bases at J; junction bases unmatched: 9. The CDR3 runs 14 residues. Germline loops: CDR1 GTSNPN, CDR2 SVGIG (reference sequence). The sequenced CDR3 bases are TGTGCCTGGAGCCGACAGGGGGGAATCGGCGAG. It translates to CAWSRQGGIGE. The whole CDR3 sequence is CAWSRQGGIGEQYF.

This clone was picked up a small number of times. Coverage ceases 3 residues before the CDR3 finishes, and the germline J gene fills in the end. The rearrangement uses TRBV5-1 and TRBJ2-7; 10 nucleotides align to TRBD2. V shed 5 bases, J shed 4 bases, and the junction held 12 bases outside the gene matches. Per germline, CDR1 SGHRS and CDR2 YFSETQ. The CDR3 length is 16 residues. The sequenced part of the CDR3 DNA is TGCGCCAGCAGTAATGCCGGACTAGCGGATACTTACGAG. Translation: CASSNAGLADTYE. From start to end, the CDR3 is CASSNAGLADTYEQYF.

This clone has only a few counts. The read halts 3 residues ahead of the CDR3 end, with the missing end drawn from the germline J gene. The chain uses TRBV2 and TRBJ2-1; the match to TRBD1 covers 9 bases. V lost 10 bases to trimming and J lost 9 bases; unmatched junction nucleotides: 10. This CDR3 is 13 amino acids long. The germline V gene has CDR1 SNHLY and CDR2 FYNNEI. The covered CDR3 bases are TGTGCCACCACCGGGACAGGGTTGGGTGAG. Protein sequence: CATTGTGLGE. The CDR3 as a whole reads CATTGTGLGEQFF.

On this clone itself: The read ends 3 residues early relative to the CDR3; the germline J gene fills the gap. This chain links TRBV20-1 with TRBJ2-1, with TRBD1 matching 8 bases. CDR3 size: 14 residues. Germline trimming cut 6 bases from V and 2 bases from J; bases unmatched to any gene: 6. CDR1 is DFQATT, CDR2 SNEGSKA, per germline (reference sequence). The CDR3 bases that were read are TGCAGTGCCAACGACAGGGGTACCTACAATGAG. This codes for CSANDRGTYNE. The CDR3 as a whole reads CSANDRGTYNEQFF.